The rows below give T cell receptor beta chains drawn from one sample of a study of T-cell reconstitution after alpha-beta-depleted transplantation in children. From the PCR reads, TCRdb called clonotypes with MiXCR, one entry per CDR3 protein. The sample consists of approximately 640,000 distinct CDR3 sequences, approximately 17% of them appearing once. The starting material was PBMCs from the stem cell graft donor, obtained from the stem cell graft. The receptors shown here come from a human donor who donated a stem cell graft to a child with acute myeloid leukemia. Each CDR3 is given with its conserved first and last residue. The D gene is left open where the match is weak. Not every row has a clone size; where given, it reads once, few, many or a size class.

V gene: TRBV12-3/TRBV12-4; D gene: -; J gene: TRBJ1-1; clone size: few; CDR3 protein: CASRTGPNQNTEAFF; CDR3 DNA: TGTGCCAGCAGGACCGGACCAAATCAGAACACTGAAGCTTTCTTT
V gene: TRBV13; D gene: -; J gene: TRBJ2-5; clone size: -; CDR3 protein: CASSSSDLETQYF; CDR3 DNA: TGTGCCAGCAGCTCGTCGGACCTAGAGACCCAGTACTTC
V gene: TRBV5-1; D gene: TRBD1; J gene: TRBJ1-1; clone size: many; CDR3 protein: CASSSTGTGVTEAFF; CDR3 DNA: TGCGCCAGCAGCTCCACCGGGACAGGGGTCACTGAAGCTTTCTTT
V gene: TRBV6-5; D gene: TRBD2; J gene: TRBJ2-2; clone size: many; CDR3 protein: CASSYFLGGTGELFF; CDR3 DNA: TGTGCCAGCAGTTACTTCCTCGGGGGGACCGGGGAGCTGTTTTTT
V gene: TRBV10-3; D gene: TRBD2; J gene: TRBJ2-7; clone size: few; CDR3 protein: CAISSSGGMDEQYF; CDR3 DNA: TGTGCCATCAGTTCTAGCGGGGGGATGGACGAGCAGTACTTC
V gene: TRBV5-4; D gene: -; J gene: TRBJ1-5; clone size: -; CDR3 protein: CASPPRRGQGHQPQHF; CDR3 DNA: TGTGCCAGTCCGCCTCGTCGAGGGCAGGGGCATCAGCCCCAGCATTTT
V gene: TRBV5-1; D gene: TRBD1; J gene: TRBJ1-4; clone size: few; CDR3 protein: CASSSLPTGGGEKLFF; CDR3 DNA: TGCGCCAGCAGCTCTCTTCCCACAGGGGGAGGTGAAAAACTGTTTTTT
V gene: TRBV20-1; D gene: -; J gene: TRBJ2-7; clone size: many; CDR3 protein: CSARVGSYEQYF; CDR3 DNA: TGCAGTGCTAGAGTCGGCTCCTACGAGCAGTACTTC
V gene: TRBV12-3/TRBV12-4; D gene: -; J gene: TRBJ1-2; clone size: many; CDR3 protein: CASSLGRNYGYTF; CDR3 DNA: TGTGCCAGCAGTTTAGGGCGGAACTATGGCTACACCTTC
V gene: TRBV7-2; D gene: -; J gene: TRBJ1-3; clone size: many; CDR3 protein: CASSFGHGSGNTIYF; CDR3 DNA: TGTGCCAGCAGCTTTGGCCACGGATCTGGAAACACCATATATTTT
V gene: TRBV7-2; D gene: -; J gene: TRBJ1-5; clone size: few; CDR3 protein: CASGTAPGSNQPQHF; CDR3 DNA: TGTGCCAGCGGTACAGCCCCCGGTAGCAATCAGCCCCAGCATTTT
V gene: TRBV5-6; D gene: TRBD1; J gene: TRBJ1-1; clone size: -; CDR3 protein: CASSWTGGLNTEAFF; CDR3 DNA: TGTGCCAGCAGCTGGACAGGGGGATTGAACACTGAAGCTTTCTTT
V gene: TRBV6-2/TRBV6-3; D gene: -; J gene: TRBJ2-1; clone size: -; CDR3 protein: CASSYWSDDNEQFF; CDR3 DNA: TGTGCCAGCAGTTATTGGTCGGACGACAATGAGCAGTTCTTC
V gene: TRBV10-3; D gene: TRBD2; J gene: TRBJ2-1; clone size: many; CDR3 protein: CAIRTGTSGGLHYNEQFF; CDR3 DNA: TGTGCCATCAGAACCGGGACTAGCGGGGGACTACACTACAATGAGCAGTTCTTC
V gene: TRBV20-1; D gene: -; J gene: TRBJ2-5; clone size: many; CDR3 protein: CTGRRGLGETQYF; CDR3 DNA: TGCACCGGGAGGCGGGGGCTCGGCGAGACCCAGTACTTC
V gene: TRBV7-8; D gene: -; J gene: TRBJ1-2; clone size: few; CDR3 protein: CASSFGKGGYGYTF; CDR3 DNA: TGTGCCAGCAGCTTTGGGAAGGGAGGTTATGGCTACACCTTC
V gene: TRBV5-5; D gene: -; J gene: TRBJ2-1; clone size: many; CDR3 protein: CASSGGGLYNEQFF; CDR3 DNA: TGTGCCAGCAGCGGTGGGGGGTTATATAATGAGCAGTTCTTC
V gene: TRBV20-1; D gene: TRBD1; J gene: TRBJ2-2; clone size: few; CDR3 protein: CSATGEVTGELFF; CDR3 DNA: TGCAGTGCCACAGGGGAAGTCACCGGGGAGCTGTTTTTT
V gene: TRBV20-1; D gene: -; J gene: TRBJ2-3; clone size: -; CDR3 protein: CSAPTGSSTDTQYF; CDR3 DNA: TGCAGTGCTCCAACAGGGTCTAGCACAGATACGCAGTATTTT
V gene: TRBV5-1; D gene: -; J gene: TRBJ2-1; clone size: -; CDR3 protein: CASSLGATLSNEQFF; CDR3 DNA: TGCGCCAGCAGCTTGGGTGCCACCCTCAGCAATGAGCAGTTCTTC
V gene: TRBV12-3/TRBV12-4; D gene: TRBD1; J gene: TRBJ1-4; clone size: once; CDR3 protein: CASSSSGQGDEKLFF; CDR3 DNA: TGTGCCAGCAGTTCATCGGGACAGGGGGATGAAAAACTGTTTTTT
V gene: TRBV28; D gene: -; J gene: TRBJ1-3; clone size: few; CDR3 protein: CASNRGGGSSGNTIYF; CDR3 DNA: TGTGCCAGCAATCGAGGAGGCGGAAGCTCTGGAAACACCATATATTTT
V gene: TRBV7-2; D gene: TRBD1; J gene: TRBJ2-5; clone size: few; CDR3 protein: CASSTLGTGEETQYF; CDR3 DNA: TGTGCCAGCAGTACTTTAGGGACAGGGGAAGAGACCCAGTACTTC
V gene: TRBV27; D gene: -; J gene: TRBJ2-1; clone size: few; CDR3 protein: CASSMDSSYNEQFF; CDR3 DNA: TGTGCCAGCAGTATGGACAGTAGCTACAATGAGCAGTTCTTC
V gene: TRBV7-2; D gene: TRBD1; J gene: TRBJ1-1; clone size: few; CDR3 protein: CASSLEGGGRGQAFF; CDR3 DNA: TGTGCCAGCAGCTTAGAGGGCGGCGGCAGGGGGCAAGCTTTCTTT
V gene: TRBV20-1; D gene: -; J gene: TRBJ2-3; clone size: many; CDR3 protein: CSARIGGAVKDTQYF; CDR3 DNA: TGCAGTGCTAGAATAGGGGGGGCGGTGAAAGATACGCAGTATTTT
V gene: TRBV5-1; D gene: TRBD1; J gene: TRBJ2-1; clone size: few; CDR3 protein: CASSLGTGMEVEQFF; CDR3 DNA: TGCGCCAGCAGCTTGGGGACAGGGATGGAGGTGGAGCAGTTCTTC
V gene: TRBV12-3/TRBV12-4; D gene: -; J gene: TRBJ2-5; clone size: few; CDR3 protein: CASSLPLGPSETQYF; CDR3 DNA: TGTGCCAGCAGTTTACCGTTGGGACCCTCGGAGACCCAGTACTTC
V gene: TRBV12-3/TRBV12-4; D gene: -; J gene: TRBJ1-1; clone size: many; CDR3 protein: CASSLWSEAFF; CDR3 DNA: TGTGCCAGCAGTTTATGGTCTGAGGCTTTCTTT
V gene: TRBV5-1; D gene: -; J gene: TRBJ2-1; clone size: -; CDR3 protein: CASSHPGLDNEQFF; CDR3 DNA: TGCGCCAGCAGCCATCCGGGGTTAGACAATGAGCAGTTCTTC
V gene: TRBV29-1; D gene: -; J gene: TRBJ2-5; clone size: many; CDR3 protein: CSVVGGADFKYQETQYF; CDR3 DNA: TGCAGCGTTGTTGGGGGGGCCGACTTCAAGTACCAAGAGACCCAGTACTTC
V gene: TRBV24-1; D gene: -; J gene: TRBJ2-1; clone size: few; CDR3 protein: CATSDIKKPPQDEQFF; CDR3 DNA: TGTGCCACCAGTGACATTAAAAAGCCGCCTCAGGATGAGCAGTTCTTC
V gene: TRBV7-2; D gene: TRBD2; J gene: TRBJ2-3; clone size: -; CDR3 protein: CASSPLGTRGDTQYF; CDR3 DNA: TGTGCCAGCAGCCCGCTGGGGACTAGAGGAGATACGCAGTATTTT
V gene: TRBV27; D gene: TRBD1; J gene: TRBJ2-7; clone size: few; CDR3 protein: CASKPWGTGVYEQYF; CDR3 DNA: TGTGCCAGCAAACCCTGGGGGACAGGGGTCTACGAGCAGTACTTC
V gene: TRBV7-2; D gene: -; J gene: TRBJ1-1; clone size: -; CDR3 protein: CASTVSGIGGTEAFF; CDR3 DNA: TGTGCCAGCACCGTCTCCGGGATTGGGGGCACTGAAGCTTTCTTT
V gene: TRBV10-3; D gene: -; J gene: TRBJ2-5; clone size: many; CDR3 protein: CAISESRGRETQYF; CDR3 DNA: TGTGCCATCAGTGAGTCGAGAGGGAGGGAGACCCAGTACTTC
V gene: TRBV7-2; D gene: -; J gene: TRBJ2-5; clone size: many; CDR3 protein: CASSRRDSALGTQYF; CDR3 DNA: TGTGCCAGCAGCCGCCGGGACTCAGCGCTCGGTACCCAGTACTTC
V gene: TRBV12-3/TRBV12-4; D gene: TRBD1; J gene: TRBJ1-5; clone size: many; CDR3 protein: CASSPDRVAYQPQHF; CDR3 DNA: TGTGCCAGCAGCCCGGACAGGGTGGCTTATCAGCCCCAGCATTTT
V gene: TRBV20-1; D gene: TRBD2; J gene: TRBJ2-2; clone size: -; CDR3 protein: CSARDESGGNTGELFF; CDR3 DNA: TGCAGTGCTAGAGATGAGAGCGGGGGGAACACCGGGGAGCTGTTTTTT
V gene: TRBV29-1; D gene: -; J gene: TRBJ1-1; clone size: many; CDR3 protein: CSALRGVRTEAFF; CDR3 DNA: TGCAGCGCCCTAAGGGGGGTGAGAACTGAAGCTTTCTTT
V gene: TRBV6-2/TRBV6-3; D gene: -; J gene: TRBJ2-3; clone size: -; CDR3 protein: CASSFVGGRPDTQYF; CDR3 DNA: TGTGCCAGCAGTTTCGTGGGGGGCCGCCCAGATACGCAGTATTTT
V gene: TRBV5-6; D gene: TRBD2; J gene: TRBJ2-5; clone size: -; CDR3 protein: CASSSSGAGVSQETQYF; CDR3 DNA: TGTGCCAGCAGCTCCAGCGGAGCGGGGGTATCCCAAGAGACCCAGTACTTC
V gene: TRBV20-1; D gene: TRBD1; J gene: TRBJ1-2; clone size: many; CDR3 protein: CSARDRTGAEANYGYTF; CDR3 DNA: TGCAGTGCTAGAGACCGGACAGGGGCGGAAGCTAACTATGGCTACACCTTC
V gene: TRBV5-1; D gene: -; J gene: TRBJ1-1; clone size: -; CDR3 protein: CASSPDDTEAFF; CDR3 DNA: TGCGCCAGCAGCCCGGACGACACTGAAGCTTTCTTT
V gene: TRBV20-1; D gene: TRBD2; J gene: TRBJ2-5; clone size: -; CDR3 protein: CSAPPRGGQNWVETQYF; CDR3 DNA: TGCAGTGCTCCCCCCCGGGGGGGGCAGAATTGGGTGGAGACCCAGTACTTC